These 16 T cell receptor beta chains came from one sample sequenced in a study of T cells after yellow fever vaccination. Using its own MiXCR run on the 5' RACE reads, TCRdb lists one record per CDR3 protein. This sample carries over 120,000 distinct CDR3 sequences, 6.6% of them seen once, and the ten largest clones take approximately 0.59%. The source was CD4+ T cells sorted from PBMCs, collected 10 days after the yellow fever booster vaccination. These receptors were obtained from a young man who received the YFV17D yellow fever vaccine.

Worth noting for this clonotype: This may be a read error: a much more frequent sequence differs by one nucleotide. The chain couples TRBV25-1 to TRBJ2-2; TRBD1 aligns across 8 bases. The germline V gene has CDR1 MGHDK and CDR2 SYGVNS. This CDR3 has 13 amino acids. CDR3 in DNA: TGTGCCAGCAGGGACAGGGACACCGGGGGGCTGTTTTTT. The encoded protein is CASRDRDTGGLFF.

This clonotype has ten or more counts. The chain links TRBV7-2 to TRBJ2-7, with D perhaps TRBD2 (7 bases). This CDR3 region has 15 residues. Germline lookup yields CDR1 SGHTA and CDR2 FQGNSA. V lost 2 bases and J 5 bases, leaving 16 bases between the germline ends. CDR3: CASSLRGDYSNEQYF. The CDR3 DNA is TGTGCCAGCAGCTTAAGGGGGGACTATTCCAACGAGCAGTACTTC.

The genes are TRBV20-1 and TRBJ2-7, with a tentative D call TRBD1 (6 bases). Germline values: CDR1 DFQATT, CDR2 SNEGSKA (reference sequence). The CDR3 spans 13 residues. The V gene lost 0 bases and the J gene lost 12 bases, with 18 bases spanning the gap. The CDR3 bases are TGCAGTGCTAGAGATGTGTCGCGGTTGGGGGCGTACTTC. It specifies CSARDVSRLGAYF.

This clonotype occurred a few times. The chain is built from TRBV6-1 and TRBJ2-2; no clear D gene. The ends were cut back, 6 bases at V and 0 bases at J, with 8 bases in the middle. This CDR3 region has 14 residues. The germline gives CDR1 MNHNS, CDR2 SASEGT. The DNA of the CDR3 is TGTGCCAGCAGACTTTATACGAACACCGGGGAGCTGTTTTTT. Translated: CASRLYTNTGELFF.

A few counts support this clonotype. V is TRBV7-2 and J is TRBJ1-1; D might be TRBD1 (5 bases). Deletions cut 1 base from V and 1 base from J, with 10 bases between. Germline V gives CDR1 SGHTA, CDR2 FQGNSA. The CDR3 sequence is 15 residues long. The chain's CDR3 is CASSLVRGTNTEAFF. In DNA form, the CDR3 reads TGTGCCAGCAGCTTAGTTCGGGGCACGAACACTGAAGCTTTCTTT.

About this clonotype itself: A much larger clone lies a single base off, so this may be a read error. J is TRBJ2-2 and V is TRBV5-1, with unresolved D. V lost 4 bases, J lost 6 bases, and 16 bases lay in between. Germline loops: CDR1 SGHRS, CDR2 YFSETQ. This CDR3 region has 15 residues. This CDR3 reads CASSTQTELAGELFF. For the CDR3, the DNA is TGCGCCAGCAGCACCCAGACGGAGTTGGCCGGGGAGCTGTTTTTT.

The chain uses TRBV20-1 and TRBJ1-2; D is possibly TRBD1 (5 bases). CDR1 DFQATT and CDR2 SNEGSKA come from the germline V gene (reference sequence). The CDR3 has 15 residues. V lost 6 bases and J 5 bases, leaving 22 bases between the germline ends. The CDR3 protein is CSAPFGGSKGYGYTF. As DNA, the CDR3 is TGCAGTGCACCATTCGGGGGGAGCAAGGGGTATGGCTACACCTTC.

This clonotype was observed many times. The chain links TRBV12-3 or TRBV12-4 to TRBJ2-4; 12 nucleotides agree with TRBD2. The CDR3 totals 16 residues. Trimming took 7 bases from V and 4 from J; bases not matched to a gene: 8. The CDR3 region is CASNPSGRVKKNIQYF. CDR3 in DNA: TGTGCCAGCAACCCTAGCGGGAGGGTTAAGAAAAACATTCAGTACTTC.

This clonotype was observed a handful of times. This rearrangement joins TRBV7-6 to TRBJ2-3, with a possible D match to TRBD1 (5 bases). Trimming shortened V by 3 bases and J by 5 bases, and 15 bases separated the two germline ends. The V gene's germline CDR1 is SGHVS and CDR2 FNYEAQ. The CDR3 is 15 residues long. For the CDR3, the DNA is TGTGCCAGCAGCTTTATAGGCCAGGGTGGAGATACGCAGTATTTT. This gives the protein CASSFIGQGGDTQYF.

This clonotype was observed many times. V usage is TRBV4-1 and J usage is TRBJ2-5; the match to TRBD1 covers 12 bases. The CDR3 has 15 amino acids. J gave up 5 bases and V 3 bases, and 4 bases lay outside the gene matches. The germline gives CDR1 MGHRA, CDR2 YSYEKL. CDR3 region: CASSQGTGGMETQYF. DNA for the CDR3: TGCGCCAGCAGCCAGGGGACAGGGGGCATGGAGACCCAGTACTTC.

There are many counts of this clonotype. The junction and the germline gene differ at one end; a read error may be behind it. V and J are TRBV2 and TRBJ2-4; D possibly corresponds to TRBD2 (6 bases). The CDR3 spans 17 residues. Germline CDR1 and CDR2: SNHLY and FYNNEI. CDR3 DNA sequence: TGTGCCAGCTGTGAGGGGAGGCGGACCCTAGCCAAAAACATTCAGTACTTC. Translation: CASCEGRRTLAKNIQYF.

This clonotype was picked up a small number of times. This chain connects TRBV6-1 to TRBJ2-5, with 9 bases aligning to TRBD2. The V gene's germline CDR1 is MNHNS and CDR2 SASEGT. This CDR3 is built from 14 residues. The trim removed 6 bases at V and 5 bases at J, leaving 7 bases unmatched. The CDR3 DNA sequence: TGTGCCAGCAGGACGGGACTAGCACCCGAGACCCAGTACTTC. It is translated as CASRTGLAPETQYF.

Here the CDR3 reads CASSPAGIARRNEQFF. The CDR3 region has the DNA TGTGCCAGCAGTCCCGCCGGAATAGCGCGACGCAATGAGCAGTTCTTC. V usage is TRBV12-3 or TRBV12-4 and J usage is TRBJ2-1; possibly TRBD2 for D (5 bases). The CDR3 sequence is 16 residues long. Between the trimmed V and J ends, which lost 5 bases and 6 bases, there was a span of 20 bases.

The CDR3 DNA reads as TGTGCCTGGAGGGGGTACTACGAGCAGTACTTC. Residues: CAWRGYYEQYF. V is TRBV30 and J is TRBJ2-7; no clear D gene. Trimming cost V 3 bases and J 3 bases, with 6 bases left between them. Germline V gene data show CDR1 as GTSNPN and CDR2 as SVGIG (reference sequence). The CDR3 runs to 11 residues.

The chain is built from TRBV7-9 and TRBJ2-3, with no clear D. The CDR3 spans 12 residues. Germline-derived CDR1 and CDR2 are SEHNR and FQNEAQ (reference sequence). With 8 bases removed from V and 3 bases from J, the gap between germline ends came to 9 bases. The CDR3 coding sequence is TGTGCCAGCTGCCGTAGGACAGATACGCAGTATTTT. As protein: CASCRRTDTQYF.

Worth noting for this clonotype: Germline is not matched at one junction end, which may reflect a read error. This sequence joins TRBV25-1 and TRBJ2-5, with D maybe TRBD1 (6 bases). CDR1 MGHDK and CDR2 SYGVNS come from the germline V gene. The CDR3 is 14 residues long. CDR3 sequence reads: CASSEYRGDGTHYF. In nucleotides, the CDR3 is TGTGCCAGCAGTGAATACAGGGGCGATGGAACCCACTACTTC.